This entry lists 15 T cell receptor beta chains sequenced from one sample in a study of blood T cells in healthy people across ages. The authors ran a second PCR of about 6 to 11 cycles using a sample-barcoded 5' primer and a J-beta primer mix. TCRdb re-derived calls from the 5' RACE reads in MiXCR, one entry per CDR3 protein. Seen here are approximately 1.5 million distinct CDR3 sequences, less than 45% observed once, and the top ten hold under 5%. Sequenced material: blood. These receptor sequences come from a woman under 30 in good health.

The CDR3 is CSVGPRLGNGEQYF. CDR3 DNA sequence: TGCAGCGTTGGCCCTCGGTTGGGGAACGGCGAGCAGTACTTC. The chain has TRBV29-1 and TRBJ2-4; D not certain. The J call may be in error: the DNA end matches TRBJ2-7 better. There are 14 residues in the CDR3. Germline CDR1 is SQVTM and CDR2 is ANQGSEA.

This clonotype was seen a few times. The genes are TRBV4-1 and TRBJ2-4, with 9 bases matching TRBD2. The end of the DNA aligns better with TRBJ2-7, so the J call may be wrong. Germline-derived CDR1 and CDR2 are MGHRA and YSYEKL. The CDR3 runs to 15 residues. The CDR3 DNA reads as TGCGCCAGCAGCCAGCTTAGCGGGGGCAACTACGAGCAGTACTTC. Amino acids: CASSQLSGGNYEQYF.

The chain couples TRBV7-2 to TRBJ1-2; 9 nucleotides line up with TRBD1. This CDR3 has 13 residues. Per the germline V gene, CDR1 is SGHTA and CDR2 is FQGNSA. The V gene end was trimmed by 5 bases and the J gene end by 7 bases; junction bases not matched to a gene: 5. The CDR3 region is CASSATGGSGYTF. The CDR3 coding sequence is TGTGCCAGCAGCGCCACAGGGGGCTCTGGCTACACCTTC.

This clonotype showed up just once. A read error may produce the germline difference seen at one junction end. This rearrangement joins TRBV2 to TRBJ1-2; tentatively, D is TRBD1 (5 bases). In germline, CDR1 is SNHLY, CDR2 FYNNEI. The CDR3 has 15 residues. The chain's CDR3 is CARSESRAMNYGYTF. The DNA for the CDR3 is TGTGCCCGCAGTGAAAGCAGGGCCATGAACTATGGCTACACCTTC. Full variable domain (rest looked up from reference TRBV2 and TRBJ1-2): EPEVTQTPSHQVTQMGQEVILRCVPISNHLYFYWYRQILGQKVEFLVSFYNNEISEKSEIFDDQFSVERPDGSNFTLKIRSTKLEDSAMYFCARSESRAMNYGYTFGSGTRLTVV.

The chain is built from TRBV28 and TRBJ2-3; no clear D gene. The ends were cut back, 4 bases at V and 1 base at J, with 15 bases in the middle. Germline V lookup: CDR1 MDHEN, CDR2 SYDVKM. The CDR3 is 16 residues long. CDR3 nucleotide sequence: TGTGCCAGCAGTTCCCCGGGCCGGTTAGGCACAGATACGCAGTATTTT. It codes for CASSSPGRLGTDTQYF.

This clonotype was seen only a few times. Written as DNA, the CDR3 is TGTGCCAGCCATAAACTAACAGGAAACACCATATATTTT. Its protein is CASHKLTGNTIYF. The V call is TRBV12-3 or TRBV12-4, the J call TRBJ1-3; D not resolved. The ends were cut back, 8 bases at V and 4 bases at J, with 12 bases in the middle. The CDR3 runs 13 residues.

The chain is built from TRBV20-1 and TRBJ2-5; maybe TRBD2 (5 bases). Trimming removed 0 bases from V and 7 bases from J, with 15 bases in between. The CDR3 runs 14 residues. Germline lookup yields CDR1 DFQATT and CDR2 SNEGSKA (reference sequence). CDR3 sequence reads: CSARDPSGSGTQYF. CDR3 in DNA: TGCAGTGCTAGAGATCCATCGGGGTCAGGGACCCAGTACTTC.

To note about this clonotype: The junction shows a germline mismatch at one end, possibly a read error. Here the CDR3 reads CASSERGGSCNQPQHF. In DNA, the CDR3 is TGCGCCAGCAGTGAAAGGGGGGGGTCTTGCAATCAGCCCCAGCATTTT. This chain uses TRBV25-1 with TRBJ1-5; D is perhaps TRBD1 (6 bases). The CDR3 consists of 16 residues. The V gene's germline CDR1 is MGHDK and CDR2 SYGVNS.

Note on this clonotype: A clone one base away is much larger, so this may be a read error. In DNA form, the CDR3 reads TGTGCCAGCGGTGACAGGGATAGCAATCAGCCCCAGCATTTT. Its translation: CASGDRDSNQPQHF. The chain is built from TRBV12-3 or TRBV12-4 and TRBJ1-5; TRBD1 matches 7 bases. This CDR3 contains 14 residues. Trimming cost V 8 bases and J 0 bases; bases outside gene matches: 4.

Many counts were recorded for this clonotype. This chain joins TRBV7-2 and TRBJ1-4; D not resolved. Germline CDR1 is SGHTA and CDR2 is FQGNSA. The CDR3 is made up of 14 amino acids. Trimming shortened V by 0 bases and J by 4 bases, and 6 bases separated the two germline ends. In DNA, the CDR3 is TGTGCCAGCAGCTTAGCTCGAAGTAATGAAAAACTGTTTTTT. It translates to CASSLARSNEKLFF.

The CDR3 sequence is CASSYPEGRVNEKLFF. The CDR3 DNA reads TGTGCCAGCAGTTACCCCGAGGGACGGGTTAATGAAAAACTGTTTTTT. The V call is TRBV6-6, the J call TRBJ1-4; D may be TRBD1 (5 bases). CDR1 is MNHNY and CDR2 is SVGAGI in the germline V gene (reference sequence). The CDR3 sequence is 16 residues long. Deletions cut 2 bases from V and 4 bases from J, with 14 bases between.

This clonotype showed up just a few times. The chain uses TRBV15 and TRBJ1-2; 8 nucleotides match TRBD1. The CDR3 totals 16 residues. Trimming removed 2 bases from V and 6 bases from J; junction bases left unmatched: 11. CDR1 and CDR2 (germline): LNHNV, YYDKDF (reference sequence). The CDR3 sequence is CATSRKDSTGGDGYTF. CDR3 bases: TGTGCCACCAGCAGAAAAGATTCCACAGGGGGTGATGGCTACACCTTC. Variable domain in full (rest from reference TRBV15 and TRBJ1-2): DAMVIQNPRYQVTQFGKPVTLSCSQTLNHNVMYWYQQKSSQAPKLLFHYYDKDFNNEADTPDNFQSRRPNTSFCFLDIRSPGLGDTAMYLCATSRKDSTGGDGYTFGSGTRLTVV.

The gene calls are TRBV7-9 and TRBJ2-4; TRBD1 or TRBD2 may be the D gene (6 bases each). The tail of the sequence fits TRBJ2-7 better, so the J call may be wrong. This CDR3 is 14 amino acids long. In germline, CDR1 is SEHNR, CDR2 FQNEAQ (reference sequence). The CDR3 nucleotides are TGTGCCAGCAGCCCTCTGGGGGGCTACCACGAGCAGTACTTC. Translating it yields CASSPLGGYHEQYF.

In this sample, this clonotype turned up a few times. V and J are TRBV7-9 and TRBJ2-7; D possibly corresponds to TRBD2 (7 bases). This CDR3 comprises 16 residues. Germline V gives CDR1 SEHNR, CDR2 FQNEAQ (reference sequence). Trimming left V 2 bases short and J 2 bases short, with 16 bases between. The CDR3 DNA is TGTGCCAGCAGCTTACCGGGGGGCCATACAACCTACGAGCAGTACTTC. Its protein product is CASSLPGGHTTYEQYF.

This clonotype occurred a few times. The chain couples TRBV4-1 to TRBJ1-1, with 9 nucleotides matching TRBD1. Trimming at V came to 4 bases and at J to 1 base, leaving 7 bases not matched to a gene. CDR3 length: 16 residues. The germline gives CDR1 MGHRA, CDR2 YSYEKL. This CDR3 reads CASSRPLGQGNTEAFF. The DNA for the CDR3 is TGCGCCAGCAGCCGACCTTTGGGACAGGGGAACACTGAAGCTTTCTTT.